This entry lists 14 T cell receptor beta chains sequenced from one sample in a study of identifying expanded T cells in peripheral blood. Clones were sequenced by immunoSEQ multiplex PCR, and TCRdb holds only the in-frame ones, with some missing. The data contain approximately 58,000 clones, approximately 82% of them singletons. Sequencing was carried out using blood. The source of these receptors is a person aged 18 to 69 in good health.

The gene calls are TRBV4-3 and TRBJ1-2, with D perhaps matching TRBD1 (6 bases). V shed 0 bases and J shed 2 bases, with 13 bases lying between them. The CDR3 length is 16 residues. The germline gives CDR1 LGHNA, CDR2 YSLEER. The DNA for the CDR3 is TGCGCCAGCAGCCAAGAAGCGCGGGGGCCCAACTATGGCTACACCTTC. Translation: CASSQEARGPNYGYTF.

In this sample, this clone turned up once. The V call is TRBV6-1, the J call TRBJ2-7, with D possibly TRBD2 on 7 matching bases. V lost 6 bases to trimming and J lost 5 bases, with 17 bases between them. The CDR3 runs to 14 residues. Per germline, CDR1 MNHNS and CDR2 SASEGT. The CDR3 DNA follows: TGTGCCAGCAGGGGGGGGGCGGTTCCTGACGAGCAGTACGTC. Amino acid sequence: CASRGGAVPDEQYV.

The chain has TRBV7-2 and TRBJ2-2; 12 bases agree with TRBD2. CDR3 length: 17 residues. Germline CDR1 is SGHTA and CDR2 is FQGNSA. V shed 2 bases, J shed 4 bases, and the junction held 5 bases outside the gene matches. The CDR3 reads CASSLPGLAGTTGELFF. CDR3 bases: TGTGCCAGCAGCTTACCTGGACTAGCGGGGACCACCGGGGAGCTGTTTTTT.

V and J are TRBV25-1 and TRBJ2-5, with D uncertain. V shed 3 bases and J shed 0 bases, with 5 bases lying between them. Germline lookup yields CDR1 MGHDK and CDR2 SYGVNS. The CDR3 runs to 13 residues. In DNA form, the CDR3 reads TGTGCCAGCAGTGAGGGGTACCAAGAGACCCAGTACTTC. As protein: CASSEGYQETQYF.

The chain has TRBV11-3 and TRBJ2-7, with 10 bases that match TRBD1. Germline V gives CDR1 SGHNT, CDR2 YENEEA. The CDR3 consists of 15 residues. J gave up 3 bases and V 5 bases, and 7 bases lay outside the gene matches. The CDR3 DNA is TGTGCCAGCAGCACCGGCGGGACAGGGGACTACGAGCAGTACTTC. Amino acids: CASSTGGTGDYEQYF.

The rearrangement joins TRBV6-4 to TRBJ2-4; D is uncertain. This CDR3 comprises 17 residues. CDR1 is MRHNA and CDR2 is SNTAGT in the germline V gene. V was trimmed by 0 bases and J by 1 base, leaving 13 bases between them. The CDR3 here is CASSDSNFRFAKNIQYF. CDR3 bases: TGTGCCAGCAGTGACTCCAATTTTAGGTTTGCCAAAAACATTCAGTACTTC.

The CDR3 reads CASKSGTVVHEQYF. For the CDR3, the DNA is TGTGCCAGCAAATCCGGGACGGTAGTCCACGAGCAGTACTTC. J is TRBJ2-7 and V is TRBV5-4, with D possibly being TRBD1 or TRBD2 (5 bases each). V was pared by 6 bases and J by 5 bases, with 18 bases between. Germline assignment: CDR1 SGHNT and CDR2 YYREEE (reference sequence). The CDR3 is 14 residues long.

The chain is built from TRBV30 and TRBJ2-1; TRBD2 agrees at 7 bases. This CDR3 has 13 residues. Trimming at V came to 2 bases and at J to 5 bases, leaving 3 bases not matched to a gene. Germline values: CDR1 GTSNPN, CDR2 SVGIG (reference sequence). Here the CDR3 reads CAWSRLADNEQFF. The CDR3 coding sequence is TGTGCCTGGAGTCGGCTAGCGGACAATGAGCAGTTCTTC.

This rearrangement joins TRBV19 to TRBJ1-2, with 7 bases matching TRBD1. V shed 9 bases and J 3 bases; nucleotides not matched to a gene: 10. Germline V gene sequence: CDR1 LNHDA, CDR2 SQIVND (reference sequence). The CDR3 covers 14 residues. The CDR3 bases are TGTGCCAGCTACAGGACAGGTTTGGACTATGGCTACACCTTC. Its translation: CASYRTGLDYGYTF.

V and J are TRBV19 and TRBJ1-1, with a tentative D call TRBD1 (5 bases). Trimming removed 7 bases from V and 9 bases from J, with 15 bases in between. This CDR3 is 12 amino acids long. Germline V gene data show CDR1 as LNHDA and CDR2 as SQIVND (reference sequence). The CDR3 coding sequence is TGTGCCAGTAAGAGGGACGTGGAAAAAGCTTTCTTT. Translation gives CASKRDVEKAFF.

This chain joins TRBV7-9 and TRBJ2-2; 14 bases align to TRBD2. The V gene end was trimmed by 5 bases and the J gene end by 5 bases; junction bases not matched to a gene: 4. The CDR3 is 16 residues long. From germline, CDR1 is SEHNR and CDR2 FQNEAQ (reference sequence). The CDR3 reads CASSPRTSGGTGELFF. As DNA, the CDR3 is TGTGCCAGCAGCCCCAGGACTAGCGGGGGGACCGGGGAGCTGTTTTTT.

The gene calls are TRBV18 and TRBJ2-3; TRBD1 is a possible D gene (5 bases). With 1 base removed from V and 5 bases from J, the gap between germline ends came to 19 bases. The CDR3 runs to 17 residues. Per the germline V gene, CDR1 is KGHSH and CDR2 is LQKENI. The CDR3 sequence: CASSPRLKGPSGDTQYF. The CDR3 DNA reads TGTGCCAGCTCACCACGACTTAAGGGGCCGAGTGGAGATACGCAGTATTTT.

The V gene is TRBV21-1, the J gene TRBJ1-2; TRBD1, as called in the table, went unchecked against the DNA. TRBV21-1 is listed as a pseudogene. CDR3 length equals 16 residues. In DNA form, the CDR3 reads TGTGCCAGCAGCAAAAGTACGGGCGGGACAGGGGATGGCTACACCTTC. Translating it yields CASSKSTGGTGDGYTF.

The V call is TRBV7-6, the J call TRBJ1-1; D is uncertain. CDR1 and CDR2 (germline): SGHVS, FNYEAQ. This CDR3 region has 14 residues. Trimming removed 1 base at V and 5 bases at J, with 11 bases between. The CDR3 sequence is CASSLVKGGTEAFF. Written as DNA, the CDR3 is TGTGCCAGCAGCTTAGTTAAGGGTGGGACTGAAGCTTTCTTT.